The next 21 T cell receptor beta chains were all read from a single sample in a study of cytotoxic CD8 clonotypes in ibrutinib-treated CLL. Sequencing used immunoSEQ multiplex PCR; TCRdb keeps in-frame clones, though not all of them. The sample holds nearly 100,000 clones; approximately 78% are singletons and the top ten take under 35%. The sample here was PBMCs, taken after 12 months of ibrutinib treatment. The origin of the receptors is a human donor with chronic lymphocytic leukemia.

The CDR3 protein is CASSQVEGAQVYGYTF. CDR3 DNA: TGCGCCAGCAGCCAAGTGGAGGGGGCGCAGGTCTATGGCTACACCTTC. V usage is TRBV4-1 and J usage is TRBJ1-2, with 7 bases fitting TRBD1. The CDR3 spans 16 residues. The germline V gene encodes CDR1 MGHRA and CDR2 YSYEKL. V lost 1 base to trimming and J lost 4 bases; unmatched junction nucleotides: 9.

CDR3 amino acids: CASRARDGDLGAFF. DNA of the CDR3: TGTGCAAGTCGCGCGCGGGACGGTGACTTGGGGGCTTTCTTT. The chain combines TRBV12-2 with TRBJ1-1. TRBV12-2 is reported as a pseudogene. CDR3 length equals 14 residues.

This clone was detected a few times. This chain connects TRBV12-5 to TRBJ1-1; D is unresolved. Trimming cost V 6 bases and J 0 bases, with 8 bases left between them. Per the germline V gene, CDR1 is LGHNT and CDR2 is FRNRAP. This CDR3 is built from 13 residues. CDR3 amino acids: CASGPTLNTEAFF. In DNA form, the CDR3 reads TGTGCTAGTGGCCCTACCTTGAACACTGAAGCTTTCTTT.

The CDR3 DNA is TGTGCCAGCAGTTTACCAAGGACAGTTAGCACAGATACGCAGTATTTT. Translating gives CASSLPRTVSTDTQYF. This rearrangement joins TRBV28 to TRBJ2-3; weak D call: TRBD1 (6 bases). Germline V gene lookup returns CDR1 MDHEN and CDR2 SYDVKM. The CDR3 covers 16 residues. Trimming shortened V by 2 bases and J by 0 bases, and 12 bases separated the two germline ends.

The chain uses TRBV5-4 and TRBJ2-5; D tentatively reads TRBD1 or TRBD2 (5 bases each). V lost 4 bases, J lost 2 bases, and 12 bases lay in between. The germline V gene encodes CDR1 SGHNT and CDR2 YYREEE (reference sequence). The CDR3 spans 14 residues. The CDR3 protein is CASSGAGTQETQYF. The CDR3 DNA follows: TGTGCCAGCAGCGGGGCAGGGACGCAAGAGACCCAGTACTTC.

Here the CDR3 reads CASSEGSANTGELFF. The CDR3 DNA reads TGCGCCAGCAGTGAAGGCAGTGCGAACACCGGGGAGCTGTTTTTT. This chain links TRBV10-1 with TRBJ2-2; D not resolved. Germline CDR1 is WNHNN and CDR2 is SYGVQD (reference sequence). V was shortened by 3 bases and J by 0 bases, with 8 bases between the two germline ends. The CDR3 length is 15 residues.

The V gene is TRBV27, the J gene TRBJ1-6; no firm D call. This CDR3 comprises 15 residues. CDR1 MNHEY and CDR2 SMNVEV come from the germline V gene (reference sequence). The germline V and J ends were trimmed by 2 bases and 0 bases, with 5 bases remaining between them. DNA for the CDR3: TGTGCCAGCAGTTTACAGAGCTCCTATAATTCACCCCTCCACTTT. It encodes CASSLQSSYNSPLHF.

The count of this clone is one. The chain couples TRBV28 to TRBJ1-5; D is perhaps TRBD1 (5 bases). The CDR3 has 14 residues. V dropped 2 bases and J dropped 5 bases, with 10 bases sitting between them. Per germline, CDR1 MDHEN and CDR2 SYDVKM. In DNA, the CDR3 is TGTGCCAGCAGTTTAAGCGGGACGGATCAGCCCCAGCATTTT. It specifies CASSLSGTDQPQHF.

The chain uses TRBV10-3 and TRBJ1-5; D uncertain. Germline values: CDR1 ENHRY, CDR2 SYGVKD. This CDR3 has 12 amino acids. Trimming left V 10 bases short and J 0 bases short, with 7 bases between. The CDR3 loop reads CATRDSNQPQHF. In nucleotides, the CDR3 is TGTGCCACGCGGGATAGCAATCAGCCCCAGCATTTT.

The gene calls are TRBV28 and TRBJ2-3; D is perhaps TRBD2 (5 bases). CDR3 length: 12 residues. V was cut by 2 bases and J by 7 bases, with 7 bases left in between. From germline, CDR1 is MDHEN and CDR2 SYDVKM. The CDR3 sequence is CASSLRGNTQYF. CDR3 nucleotide sequence: TGTGCCAGCAGTTTACGGGGAAATACGCAGTATTTT.

This clone was seen once. The chain links TRBV7-3 to TRBJ1-1; D is unresolved. In germline, CDR1 is SGHTA, CDR2 FQGTGA. This CDR3 region has 13 residues. The V gene lost 2 bases and the J gene lost 11 bases, with 15 bases spanning the gap. CDR3 amino acids: CASSLVQAGLAFF. The CDR3 DNA reads TGTGCCAGCAGCTTAGTCCAGGCGGGGTTGGCTTTCTTT.

The rearrangement uses TRBV6-6 and TRBJ2-1; maybe TRBD2 (6 bases). V shed 5 bases and J shed 3 bases, with 14 bases lying between them. The CDR3 runs to 15 residues. Looked up from germline, CDR1 is MNHNY and CDR2 is SVGAGI (reference sequence). CDR3 residues: CASSQRRDVYNEQFF. The CDR3 DNA sequence: TGTGCCAGCAGTCAGCGGCGGGACGTCTACAATGAGCAGTTCTTC.

This clone was seen only a few times. This chain connects TRBV19 to TRBJ1-5, with 7 bases aligning to TRBD1. This CDR3 contains 13 residues. J gave up 6 bases and V 10 bases, and 9 bases lay outside the gene matches. From germline, CDR1 is LNHDA and CDR2 SQIVND (reference sequence). Written as DNA, the CDR3 is TGTGCCACCGAAGACAGGGCCGGTCAGCCCCAGCATTTT. Translated, it gives CATEDRAGQPQHF.

The genes are TRBV6-1 and TRBJ2-7; TRBD1 matches 8 bases. Trimming removed 3 bases from V and 8 bases from J; junction bases left unmatched: 6. Germline CDR1 reads MNHNS; CDR2 reads SASEGT. The CDR3 is made up of 13 amino acids. CDR3 amino acids: CASSEGDRRKQYF. The CDR3 DNA is TGTGCCAGCAGTGAGGGGGACAGGCGCAAGCAGTACTTC.

The chain recombines TRBV18 with TRBJ2-7; 8 nucleotides line up with TRBD1. The V and J ends lost 3 bases and 4 bases, in that order; junction bases with no gene match: 5. Per the germline V gene, CDR1 is KGHSH and CDR2 is LQKENI. This CDR3 is 14 amino acids long. CDR3 bases: TGTGCCAGCTCACCGGGACAGGACATATACGAGCAGTACTTC. Translation gives CASSPGQDIYEQYF.

This clone showed up just once. J is TRBJ2-5 and V is TRBV9, with TRBD2 identical over 9 bases. Losses at the gene ends were 3 bases for V and 0 bases for J; bases not matched to a gene: 3. CDR3 length: 15 amino acids. Germline V gene lookup returns CDR1 SGDLS and CDR2 YYNGEE. The CDR3 loop is CASSAAGGDQETQYF. The CDR3 region has the DNA TGTGCCAGCAGCGCGGCGGGGGGGGACCAAGAGACCCAGTACTTC. The full variable domain, rest sourced from reference TRBV9 and TRBJ2-5, is DSGVTQTPKHLITATGQRVTLRCSPRSGDLSVYWYQQSLDQGLQFLIQYYNGEERAKGNILERFSAQQFPDLHSELNLSSLELGDSALYFCASSAAGGDQETQYFGPGTRLLVL.

The sample holds one count of this clone. The gene calls are TRBV5-1 and TRBJ2-3; D remains ambiguous. The V gene's germline CDR1 is SGHRS and CDR2 YFSETQ. The V and J ends lost 2 bases and 2 bases respectively, with 3 bases between them. This CDR3 comprises 12 residues. This chain's CDR3 is CASSLDTDTQYF. The CDR3 coding sequence is TGCGCCAGCAGCTTAGACACAGATACGCAGTATTTT. The whole variable domain, remainder taken from reference TRBV5-1 and TRBJ2-3, is KAGVTQTPRYLIKTRGQQVTLSCSPISGHRSVSWYQQTPGQGLQFLFEYFSETQRNKGNFPGRFSGRQFSNSRSEMNVSTLELGDSALYLCASSLDTDTQYFGPGTRLTVL.

This clone was counted a few times. The chain couples TRBV5-4 to TRBJ2-6, with D tentatively TRBD1 or TRBD2 (7 bases each). This CDR3 region has 18 residues. V was trimmed by 4 bases and J by 1 base, leaving 18 bases between them. Germline CDR1 is SGHNT and CDR2 is YYREEE (reference sequence). The CDR3, as DNA: TGTGCCAGCAGCCAGGGGGGGGCCAGGGTATCTGGGGCCAACGTCCTGACTTTC. Protein sequence: CASSQGGARVSGANVLTF.

The chain recombines TRBV5-4 with TRBJ2-3; D not certain. Trimming shortened V by 3 bases and J by 11 bases, and 25 bases separated the two germline ends. The CDR3 runs 16 residues. Germline V gives CDR1 SGHNT, CDR2 YYREEE (reference sequence). CDR3 nucleotides: TGTGCCAGCAGCTCCAGCCTTTTTGGACCATGGGTGGGGCAGTATTTT. Residues: CASSSSLFGPWVGQYF.

The chain couples TRBV12-5 to TRBJ1-5, with 8 bases fitting TRBD1. With 2 bases clipped from V and 7 bases from J, the junction kept 16 bases outside the gene matches. Germline CDR1 is LGHNT and CDR2 is FRNRAP. This CDR3 has 18 amino acids. The CDR3 DNA sequence: TGTGCTAGTGGTTTGTCCCAAAAGGACAGGGCCCAGGAGCAGCCCCAGCATTTT. The encoded protein is CASGLSQKDRAQEQPQHF.

This clone came up once. This chain uses TRBV6-4 with TRBJ1-3; 8 bases agree with TRBD1. With V trimmed by 5 bases and J by 2 bases, 2 bases remained unmatched. Germline loops: CDR1 MRHNA, CDR2 SNTAGT. This CDR3 spans 14 amino acids. As DNA, the CDR3 is TGTGCCAGCAGTCCGGACAGGGCTGGAAACACCATATATTTT. This encodes CASSPDRAGNTIYF.